Below, one TCR beta chain is given with its context. This clone was counted between two and nine times. Its antigen is not yet known. One base away there is no much larger clone; base qualities are not given. This sample is part of a study of cytomegalovirus exposure and HLA in healthy donors (TCRdb year 2017). Describing the broader study: An earlier analysis of about 530 of the donors reported over 250 Gb of sequence data and around 120 million unique TCR beta sequences obtained from approximately 180 million T cells. The number of typed donors differed by locus: roughly 629-640 for A, B, C, DRB1 and DQB1; some 500 for DQA1; 606 for DPA1; and around 490 for DPB1. About 5 DR-DQ haplotypes were handled as single units for association and clustering, since linkage in the cohort was strong. The study profiled the T cell repertoires of hundreds of subjects by immunosequencing and related them to cytomegalovirus serostatus. Every discovery cohort repertoire had been produced on one sequencing platform. HLA typing covered class I and class II loci at four-digit resolution. Alongside the repertoire data, information on donor age, sex, ethnicity and CMV serostatus was compiled. A later analysis re-analyzed previously published TCR beta repertoires from 666 donors and added high-resolution HLA genotyping to study TCR occurrence patterns. A separate validation cohort of 90 to 150 different subjects was used in addition to the roughly 640-subject first cohort. The study aimed to test whether signatures of past pathogen exposure could be identified by cataloging public T cell receptors. Of the 350 to 450 genotyped donors, 81% were placed in the genetic ancestry cluster associated with self-reported Caucasian donors. About 330 gigabases of sequencing data and around 80 million unique TCR sequences made up an early release that covered some 640 HLA-typed donors. Among about 360 genotyped donors of the cohort, an average of approximately 240,000 unique TCR beta nucleotide sequences were sequenced per donor, around 20% of them non-productive. To predict cytomegalovirus infection status, the study combined high-throughput TCR immunosequencing, statistical association of individual TCRs with disease status, and machine learning. An earlier analysis of about 600 of the donors used high-throughput TCR beta sequencing to judge whether each TCR beta V gene segment behaved as functional or pseudogenic. Rather than using new phenotypic data, the later analysis identified candidate immune exposures from TCR beta sequences and from how often those sequences occurred across donors. A later genetic analysis took genome-wide SNP genotypes for about 55% of the 666 donors and used that subset as a discovery cohort.

The cohort comprised under 700 healthy bone marrow donors. At the time of sampling, every cohort member was nominally healthy, though immune exposures that went unrecorded were likely present. The donor was CMV seropositive and was included in the group of some 290 seropositive cohort members. A peripheral blood sample was provided by each donor, and peripheral blood mononuclear cells were used for TCR beta sequencing. Genomic DNA was extracted from the blood cell samples with the Qiagen DNeasy Blood Extraction Kit. Libraries were built with the immunoSEQ multiplex PCR assay. The multiplex PCR relied on a mix of 60 forward primers for TCR Vbeta segments and 13 reverse primers for TCR Jbeta segments. Amplification of the CDR3 region of rearranged TCR beta genes was performed with a multiplex PCR assay on genomic DNA. On the Illumina HiSeq System, the amplified TCR beta libraries were sequenced as 87-base-pair reads. In the original analysis: Across the roughly 600 repertoires, a later analysis counted some 80 million unique TCR beta chains, roughly 11 million of which were shared by at least two donors. Raw reads were error-corrected and collapsed into unique sequences by a nearest-neighbor algorithm in which closely related sequences were merged to remove PCR and sequencing errors. V, D and J gene segments were assigned by aligning CDR3 sequences to IMGT reference sequences. For a sequence to be retained, a match of at least six nucleotides to both a V gene segment and a J gene segment was required. A rearrangement was called productive if the CDR3 had no stop codons and remained in frame with V and J, and every other rearrangement was called non-productive. CDR3 was defined by IMGT convention, running from the second conserved V-encoded cysteine to the conserved J-encoded phenylalanine. Sequences without an unambiguous match to a single V gene segment were excluded from the earlier analysis of about 600 of the donors. An earlier analysis of almost 600 of the donors classified V segments as functional when productive rearrangements were above 56.7% and as segregating when the standard deviation between donors was above 5%. A statistical classification framework was built to diagnose cytomegalovirus status from the catalog of TCR beta chain sequences. In a later analysis, TCR nucleotide sequences were compared against IMGT/GENE-DB human TR gene sequences so that V and J genes could be assigned. Using the TCRdist pipeline, a later analysis assigned CDR3 sequences along with most-parsimonious VDJ recombination scenarios. In a later analysis, each TCR beta chain was defined by its CDR3 amino acid sequence together with its V-gene family, and reads without a unique V-gene family were excluded. In a later analysis, approximately 640 highly shared, low-generation-probability nucleotide sequences were removed to address suspected cross-contamination and a sequencing artifact. In a later analysis, a clonal expansion index for each public chain was calculated from normalized within-repertoire ranks of inferred template counts. In a later analysis, generation probabilities were computed with a VDJ recombination model fitted to out-of-frame rearrangements, and the resulting probabilities were checked against IGoR. A later analysis scored TCR-TCR, TCR-HLA and TCR-CMV co-occurrence with hypergeometric tests, applying a repertoire-size bias correction to TCR pairs. A later analysis estimated false discovery rates by permuting HLA or CMV assignments 20 times. In a later analysis, co-occurring TCRs were grouped with DBSCAN, and TCRdist sequence similarity was added when clustering was performed within HLA-allele-positive subsets. Co-occurrence clustering excluded repertoires with fewer than 30,000 or more than 120,000 public chains, plus five with anomalous nucleotide sharing. The table was pulled from immuneACCESS by TCRdb, which kept in-frame rearrangements only. Such tables lose some clones; where checked, under half of the loss comes from unresolved V genes, and the rest has no known cause. Clone size and the V and J calls come from that table; the DNA yielded D and trimming. The sample records around 160,000 clones, around 63% of which are singletons. The ten largest clones represent around 4% of the sample.

V and J lose 0 bases and 1 base, and a span of 7 bases separates them. From cysteine to phenylalanine, the CDR3 is 14 amino acids long. Kept here is only the CDR3 DNA, which spans 42 bases and is read in frame from base 1. The germline V gene encodes CDR1 LNHNV and CDR2 YYDKDF (reference sequence). The study at large found these results: Roughly uniform sequencing depth across donors was assumed in presence/absence analyses, although this assumption may not hold. A later analysis reported that several top co-occurrence clusters appeared linked to parvovirus B19, influenza, CMV and Epstein-Barr virus. Because HLA typing was unavailable for some donors at each locus, only the typed subset was used in association tests. Only TCR beta chains were sequenced in this cohort, and the absence of alpha or paired-chain data limited detectable features. A few of the identified cytomegalovirus-associated TCR beta chains were confirmed in vitro to be specific for cytomegalovirus antigens. For the cohort, immune exposure information was limited to CMV serostatus. A cluster of highly shared sequence variants was judged likely to represent a technical artifact of the sequencing pipeline. A total of roughly 160 TCR beta chains were listed by the study as associated with cytomegalovirus. Assigning TCR associations to individual alleles was difficult when HLA alleles, especially DR and DQ, strongly co-occurred. According to the authors, the approach could potentially be generalized to other disease states and immunological phenotypes. The 87-base-pair reads could not distinguish some IMGT-functional V segments, including TRBV6-2 and TRBV6-3, so those segments were excluded. A later analysis found that most CMV-associated TCR beta chains appeared HLA-restricted, with HLA associations seemingly driven largely by CMV exposure. In a later analysis, 15,000 to 20,000 TCR beta sequences were associated with specific HLA alleles at a false discovery rate of 0.05. Cytomegalovirus status was reported to be diagnosed by the classifier with high specificity and sensitivity in both the original and validation cohorts. Most TCR sequences were observed very rarely across donors, whereas some public TCRs were present in many individuals. A later analysis found that TCR association rates varied across HLA loci, with DRB1 alleles showing the most associated TCRs and HLA-C alleles the fewest. V-gene and J-gene trimming of TCR beta chains was associated with a missense DCLRE1C variant in a later genetic analysis, and the association was replicated in an independent cohort. A further reported finding was that TCR beta sequences accurately predicted the HLA-A and HLA-B alleles for most subjects in the first cohort. Correlated functional status among segregating V segments might be attributable to linkage disequilibrium, but an unknown experimental factor could not be ruled out. Compared with equally common non-associated chains, HLA-associated TCR beta chains in a later analysis were more clonally expanded and had lower generation probabilities. Because counts were too low, about 15 rarely observed V segments, including chromosome 9 orphons, were left out of the earlier analysis of approximately 580 of the donors. In a later genetic analysis, fewer N-insertions in productive TCRs were reported among donors in an Asian-associated ancestry cluster than the approximately 670-donor mean. An earlier analysis of 450 to 750 of the donors showed that most TCR beta V segments appeared in productive rearrangements either about 90% or about 30% of the time, which broadly matched IMGT annotations.

Sequencing was carried out using PBMCs. The rearrangement combines TRBV15 with TRBJ2-7, with no D gene named confidently. This clonotype was sampled from a woman aged 18-29 years in good health and CMV-seropositive. The nucleotides are TGTGCCACCAGCAGAGATCTCGGGTCCTACGAGCAGTACTTC. Its amino acids are CATSRDLGSYEQYF. The full variable domain, completed from the reference TRBV15 and TRBJ2-7 proteins outside the CDR3, reads DAMVIQNPRYQVTQFGKPVTLSCSQTLNHNVMYWYQQKSSQAPKLLFHYYDKDFNNEADTPDNFQSRRPNTSFCFLDIRSPGLGDTAMYLCATSRDLGSYEQYFGPGTRLTVT.